This TCR beta chain stems from a study of OX40 agonist ivuxolimab in advanced cancers. This clone was detected once. The CDR3 has 13 residues. Profiling relied on immunoSEQ multiplex PCR, and the TCRdb table lists in-frame clones only, not all of them. The sample has roughly 60,000 clones, about 90% seen once. The starting material was CD4+ or CD8+ T cells sorted from blood, obtained in a trial of the OX40 agonist ivuxolimab. The sequence came from an adult with an advanced solid tumor such as melanoma, head and neck, liver or kidney cancer. The chain has TRBV12-1 and TRBJ1-1; the table names TRBD1, a call not compared with the DNA. TRBV12-1 is listed as a pseudogene. The CDR3 spells CASSFGLDTEAFF. The CDR3 region has the DNA TGTGCCAGCAGCTTTGGGCTCGACACTGAAGCTTTCTTT.